The text below deals with one T cell receptor beta chain. What it recognizes is unknown. This sample was taken from a study of T cell responses to AZD1222 COVID-19 vaccine. Overall study results and limits: The breadth and depth of Spike-specific TCRs increased once two AZD1222 doses had been given. Sampling captured repertoires only after the peak T cell response.

The V gene lost 4 bases and the J gene lost 8 bases, with 21 bases spanning the gap. The CDR3 has 16 residues. CDR1 and CDR2 (germline): MGHDK, SYGVNS. Data came from immunoSEQ multiplex PCR; TCRdb stores just in-frame clones and leaves some out. Here the sample spans 110,000 to 150,000 clones, over 90% being singletons. Sequences were derived from peripheral blood, sampled on day 0 of AZD1222 vaccination. The V call is TRBV25-1, the J call TRBJ2-1; possibly TRBD1 or TRBD2 for D (7 bases each). This receptor was obtained from an adult in good health. CDR3 sequence (DNA): TGTGCCAGCAGTGGGGCGGTTCAGACAGGGAGGGATGAGCAGTTCTTC. This translates into CASSGAVQTGRDEQFF.